This TCR beta chain emerged from a study of blood T cells in healthy people across ages. Remarks on this clonotype: The antigen remains undetermined.

In terms of origin and age, donors were healthy Caucasian individuals from Russia aged about 6 to 90. Samples had at least 6.5 million PBMCs isolated from them. Combining a sample-barcoded 5' primer with a J-beta primer mix, a second PCR ran for roughly 7 to 11 cycles. Each cDNA molecule was tagged by a template-switch adaptor that had 12 random nucleotides. TCRdb processed the 5' RACE reads anew with MiXCR; each CDR3 protein has one entry. Of hundreds of thousands of distinct CDR3 sequences listed, over 20% are singletons. Study-level points and caveats: Comparison with aged donors showed that long-lived donors had more naive CD4+ cells and higher diversity.

The source material was blood. This clonotype was obtained from a man between 65 and 85 years old in good health.

CDR3 loop: CATSDFSDGSSYEQYF. CDR3 nucleotides: TGTGCCACCAGTGATTTTTCTGACGGGAGCTCCTACGAGCAGTACTTC. This sequence joins TRBV24-1 and TRBJ2-7, with D maybe TRBD2 (6 bases). The germline V gene encodes CDR1 KGHDR and CDR2 SFDVKD. CDR3 size: 16 residues. Between the trimmed V and J ends, which lost 1 base and 0 bases, there was a span of 12 bases.